Reported below is one TCR beta chain. Its antigen is still unknown. Base qualities are not recorded, but no much larger clone differs from it by a single base. This sample stems from a study of shared clonotypes between healthy human individuals (dated by TCRdb to the early 2020s). In the study overall: A couple of women and a few men aged 18 to 49 years were included in the cohort. For each donor, CD4 naive and CD4 memory were each run on three plates, CD8 naive on two plates, and CD8 memory on one plate. To increase sequencing depth and limit assay-specific biases, different laboratories used diverse techniques to prepare libraries and sequence TCR repertoires. Between about 0.8 and 9 billion PBMCs per donor were obtained by leukapheresis. To estimate repertoire size and how much clonotype sharing occurs between individuals, the study deeply sequenced the blood TCR repertoires of roughly 5 healthy adults.

What the study reported, not specific to this receptor: Rarefaction of sorted-subset datasets indicated incomplete sequencing despite the large sequencing depth. Pairwise subsampling indicated that sequencing depth was expected to affect the degree of clonotype sharing among donors. Sampling was restricted to blood, and TCR repertoires in tissues likely differ from the TCR repertoires found in blood. Compared with non-shared clonotypes, the clonotypes found in all four sorted-subset donors had higher generation probabilities. Because the study included a small number of donors, the genetic and exposure-history diversity represented was limited. Across four donors, roughly 5.4% of naive CD4, roughly 3.5% of naive CD8, 2.3% of memory CD4, and approximately 0.42% of memory CD8 clonotypes were shared. Larger estimated clonotype richness was generally found for naive subsets than for memory subsets.

For the CD8 naive samples, CD45RO-negative cells were positively selected for CCR7, yielding a CD45RA+CCR7+ population from which TemRA cells were excluded. Donors were healthy HIV-negative adults with no recently reported acute infections or vaccinations. Only Caucasian adults living in Nashville, Tennessee, USA were represented among the donors. After blood collection by leukapheresis, PBMCs were isolated using Ficoll-Histopaque density gradient centrifugation and then cryopreserved in the vapor phase of liquid nitrogen. Analytical flow cytometry was used to check the purity and quantity of every magnetically sorted T cell population. Each sorted fraction had its genomic DNA isolated and then quantified by UV absorbance on a Nanodrop 2000c. Using the deep immunoSEQ assay, TCR CDR3 regions were amplified from genomic DNA by multiplex PCR. Extracted genomic DNA from each cell subset was spread evenly across all wells of several immunoSEQ 96-well plates, with each plate serving as a replicate. Each replicate PCR for sorted subsets received roughly 0.2 ug genomic DNA, equal to roughly 30,000 T cell genomes. Purified libraries were measured with a Qubit 3.0 fluorometer, size-checked on a Bioanalyzer 2100, and measured again with the KAPA Library Quantification kit. A separate single-read 150-cycle Illumina NextSeq 550 flow cell was used to sequence each immunoSEQ 96-well plate. The authors' pipeline ran thus. The immunoSEQ output contained only junctional sequences without quality scores, so filtering could not match that applied to full-length reads. Sequences were annotated with PyIR, a Python wrapper for IgBLAST v1.9, using IMGT germline references to assign V/J genes and CDR3. Reads were filtered out if the reads had weak V/J assignments (E-value above 1e-6), no CDR3, stop codons, out-of-frame junctions, or ambiguous translated residues. V3J clonotypes were defined by identical inferred V gene, J gene, and CDR3 amino acid sequence. To compute the percentage overlap between repertoires, the number of shared unique clonotypes was divided by the size of the smaller repertoire. Three approaches were used to assess repertoire richness: RTK rarefaction, the Chao1 estimator, and Recon v2.1 estimates of unobserved clonotypes. Generation probabilities for all TCRbeta clonotypes obtained by the gDNA method from a handful of donors were computed using OLGA. This is the immuneACCESS table as TCRdb keeps it, with only in-frame sequences that have V and J called. A part of the clones is gone; compared with another copy, unresolved V genes explain less than half, and the rest is unexplained. V and J calls and clone size follow that table, whereas D and trimming were derived from the DNA. The table for this sample lists about 820,000 clones; 80% to 95% of them were counted only once. Around 24% of the sample rests with the top ten.

Taken from the germline V gene, the CDR1 and CDR2 loops are SGDLS and YYNGEE. Counted from cysteine to phenylalanine, this CDR3 has 16 amino acids. Of the read, only the CDR3 DNA is kept; its 48 bases are in frame from base 1. V is pared back by 3 bases and J by 0 bases, with 14 bases lying between the germline termini. The sample consisted of naive CD8+ T cells sorted from blood. The cell subset or site label of this sample denotes: CD45RA+CCR7+. The sequence joins TRBV9 to TRBJ2-3; D gene: possibly TRBD2, on 7 matching bases. This TCR came from a young man in good health. The bases read TGTGCCAGCAGCGGAGGGGAGGGGGAAAGCACAGATACGCAGTATTTT. The translation is CASSGGEGESTDTQYF.